These T cell receptor beta chains were read from a single sample in a study of T cell responses to AZD1222 COVID-19 vaccine. The repertoire was sequenced with immunoSEQ multiplex PCR; TCRdb's copy has only in-frame clones and lacks some. The sample holds 50,000 to 65,000 clones, 86% seen once. Sample: peripheral blood, taken 28 days after the second AZD1222 dose. These receptors originate from an adult who received the AZD1222 COVID-19 vaccine. CDR3s include the opening cysteine and the closing phenylalanine or tryptophan. The D gene is left open where the match is weak. A row's size may be missing; if present it is once, few, many or a size class.

J gene	V gene	D gene	clone size	CDR3 DNA	CDR3 protein
TRBJ2-3	TRBV28	-	-	TGTGCCAGCAGTTTAACAGTCACAGATACGCAGTATTTT	CASSLTVTDTQYF
TRBJ1-3	TRBV9	-	once	TGTGCCAGCAGCGTAGGATTCAGCTCTGGAAACACCATATATTTT	CASSVGFSSGNTIYF
TRBJ1-5	TRBV15	-	-	TGTGCCACCAGCAGAGATCTCCACTCTTCGGGGCCCCAAAGGGATCAGCCCCAGCATTTT	CATSRDLHSSGPQRDQPQHF
TRBJ2-7	TRBV29-1	TRBD1	-	TGCAGCGTGACCCACGGGCAGGGGGAAGTCGAGCAGTACTTC	CSVTHGQGEVEQYF
TRBJ2-3	TRBV7-2	-	once	TGTGCCAGCAGCTTATACACGGGAGAGAGGGGAGGTGGCACAGATACGCAGTATTTT	CASSLYTGERGGGTDTQYF
TRBJ1-1	TRBV6-4	-	-	TGTGCCAGCAGTGATCAGCCGAACACTGAAGCTTTCTTT	CASSDQPNTEAFF
TRBJ1-5	TRBV3-1/TRBV3-2	-	-	TGTGCCAGCAGCTCCGTCGTAAGCAATCAGCCCCAGCATTTT	CASSSVVSNQPQHF
TRBJ1-1	TRBV6-5	-	-	TGTGCCAGCAGTTCACAGGGAATTAACACTGAAGCTTTCTTT	CASSSQGINTEAFF
TRBJ1-2	TRBV6-2/TRBV6-3	-	-	TGTGCCAGCAGTTACGGGGGCTATGGCTACACCTTC	CASSYGGYGYTF
TRBJ2-7	TRBV28	-	-	TGTGCCAGCAGTTTAAGGCCAGAGCCCTACTACGAGCAGTACTTC	CASSLRPEPYYEQYF
TRBJ2-1	TRBV18	TRBD2	-	TGTGCCAGCTCACAGTCGACTAGCGGGGGCAACTCCTACAATGAGCAGTTCTTC	CASSQSTSGGNSYNEQFF
TRBJ2-3	TRBV11-3	TRBD1	-	TGTGCCAGCAGCGTACAGGGGGGTCCCCCAGATACGCAGTATTTT	CASSVQGGPPDTQYF
TRBJ2-5	TRBV5-8	-	-	TGTGCCAGCAGCTTGCCCGGTGGGGAGACCCAGTACTTC	CASSLPGGETQYF
TRBJ2-2	TRBV5-1	-	-	TGCGCCAGCAGCTTAAGCGACGGGGAGCTGTTTTTT	CASSLSDGELFF
TRBJ2-1	TRBV4-3	-	few	TGCGCCAGCAGCCAAGAGGCGGAGGTCTACTACAATGAGCAGTTCTTC	CASSQEAEVYYNEQFF
TRBJ2-7	TRBV6-1	TRBD2	-	TGTGCCAGCAGTGAAGCCGGAGGACTAGCGGTGAACTACGAGCAGTACTTC	CASSEAGGLAVNYEQYF
TRBJ1-1	TRBV6-5	-	-	TGTGCCAGCAGCTACGAGGGGGGGGCTCGAGCTTTCTTT	CASSYEGGARAFF
TRBJ1-6	TRBV3-1/TRBV3-2	-	-	TGTGCCAGCAGCCAAAACATGAATTCACCCCTCCACTTT	CASSQNMNSPLHF
TRBJ1-4	TRBV27	TRBD1	-	TGTGCCAGCAGGATCACAGGGGCTAATGAAAAACTGTTTTTT	CASRITGANEKLFF
TRBJ2-7	TRBV11-1	TRBD1	-	TGTGCCAGCAGCCCCCGGACAGGCCTCTACGAGCAGTACTTC	CASSPRTGLYEQYF
TRBJ1-2	TRBV4-3	TRBD1	-	TGCGCCAGCGCACAGGGGGCAGGGTATGGCTACACCTTC	CASAQGAGYGYTF
TRBJ2-6	TRBV28	-	-	TGTGCCAGCAGTCCTCTCGGCTACAGCAGCTCTGGGGCCAACGTCCTGACTTTC	CASSPLGYSSSGANVLTF
TRBJ1-4	TRBV28	-	-	TGTGCCAGCAGTTCTCCCTGGGGTGGTAATGAAAAACTGTTTTTT	CASSSPWGGNEKLFF
TRBJ1-2	TRBV28	TRBD1	once	TGTGCCAGCAGTTTACCCCAGACAGGGGATAACTATGGCTACACCTTC	CASSLPQTGDNYGYTF
TRBJ1-5	TRBV5-5	-	once	TGTGCCAGCAGCTTGTACGCTTCCCCGGGGAATCAGCCCCAGCATTTT	CASSLYASPGNQPQHF
TRBJ2-7	TRBV27	TRBD1	-	TGTGCCAGCAGTTTGGGGACAGGGAACTACGAGCAGTACTTC	CASSLGTGNYEQYF
TRBJ1-5	TRBV18	-	-	TGTGCCAGCTCGTCGAACGCAGGGCATCAGCCCCAGCATTTT	CASSSNAGHQPQHF
TRBJ1-2	TRBV9	TRBD1	-	TGTGCCAGCAGCGTAGGGGTAACAGGGGGCTATGGCTACACCTTC	CASSVGVTGGYGYTF
TRBJ1-4	TRBV2	TRBD1	once	TGTGCCAGCAATCAGCAGGGGGGTGAAAAACTGTTTTTT	CASNQQGGEKLFF
TRBJ1-3	TRBV7-2	-	-	TGTGCCAGCAGACTATCGGGCAGTCCGAGTGGCACCATATATTTT	CASRLSGSPSGTIYF
TRBJ2-3	TRBV6-5	-	-	TGTGCCAGCAAGACTCCGGGCACAGATACGCAGTATTTT	CASKTPGTDTQYF
TRBJ1-2	TRBV5-1	-	-	TGCGCCAGCAGCTTGGCGCCGGGCCCCTATGGCTACACCTTC	CASSLAPGPYGYTF
TRBJ1-4	TRBV5-1	TRBD1	-	TGCGCCAGCAGCTTGGTAGGGGACAGGGAAAAACTGTTTTTT	CASSLVGDREKLFF
TRBJ1-5	TRBV6-1	TRBD1	-	TGTGCCAGCAGTGAAGGGGTGGGACAGGGGGCGCGAGCCCAGCATTTT	CASSEGVGQGARAQHF
TRBJ2-3	TRBV18	TRBD2	once	TGTGCCAGCTCAGGACAGGGTCCGGGACTAGCGGCAGATACGCAGTATTTT	CASSGQGPGLAADTQYF